One T cell receptor beta chain is described in this entry. Its recognized antigen is unknown. Base qualities are not provided; no much larger clone lies one nucleotide away. The source of the sample is a study of CD8 T cells in ankylosing spondylitis (dated by TCRdb to the late 2010s). For context, the study as a whole: T cell receptor beta repertoires were profiled in healthy donors and ankylosing spondylitis patients so that disease-linked TCR variants could be found. The full study cohort comprised around 25 ankylosing spondylitis patients and 110 or so healthy donors. Peripheral blood was sampled, and synovial fluid was additionally collected from ankylosing spondylitis patients.

Overall study results and their limits: In peripheral blood, the disease-linked clones were found at relatively low frequencies and had a CD8+ phenotype. Some motif variants were previously reported in synovial fluid and blood of reactive arthritis patients, suggesting common disease-initiation mechanisms. Significant enrichment of the disease-linked clones was reported in matched synovial fluid samples from ankylosing spondylitis patients. A TCR beta motif of fewer than 10 highly homologous amino acid variants appeared characteristic of blood from ankylosing spondylitis patients.

Sequencing instrument: Illumina HiSeq 2500. TCR beta libraries were prepared by quantitative 5'-RACE with molecular barcodes. In the original analysis: A new computational method, built on a probabilistic model of VDJ rearrangement, was used to identify disease-linked TCR variants. Clones were called with MiXCR by TCRdb after fastp trimmed the public reads at Q25, and only in-frame beta chains were retained. When rows share a CDR3 protein, they turn into one entry using the most common DNA and genes. TCRdb, not the original authors, processed these V and J calls. The sample table contains about 540,000 distinct CDR3 sequences; only one count was recorded for about 13% of them. Jointly, the top ten make up nearly 7% of the sample. The sequencing sample was made of blood, either unsorted or a sorted T cell fraction (not recorded which). This TCR came from a male donor with ankylosing spondylitis.

The CDR3 protein is CASSSDGQSPGFWGLFF. The DNA sequence is as follows: TGTGCCAGCAGTTCCGACGGACAGTCCCCTGGTTTTTGGGGGCTGTTTTTT. This chain joins TRBV2 to TRBJ1-4; the D gene is possibly TRBD1, with 6 bases matching. Taken from cysteine to phenylalanine, the CDR3 has 17 residues. The read is trimmed to its CDR3 DNA, 51 bases read in frame from base 1. Cut back by 5 bases and 14 bases, the V and J ends lie 30 bases apart. Per the germline V gene, SNHLY is the CDR1 and FYNNEI is the CDR2.